The next 27 T cell receptor beta chains were all read from a single sample in a study of blood T cell repertoires in COVID-19. Using immunoSEQ multiplex PCR, the repertoire was profiled, and TCRdb retains in-frame clones only, with some absent. The sample consists of 130,000 to 150,000 clones, roughly three quarters of them appearing once. The sequenced material came from peripheral blood. Receptor source: a man aged 55 to 70 with acute or convalescent COVID-19.

V gene TRBV24-1 combines with J gene TRBJ1-2, with a weak D call TRBD1 (5 bases). The CDR3 loop spans 15 amino acids. Germline CDR1 reads KGHDR; CDR2 reads SFDVKD. V was shortened by 3 bases and J by 3 bases, with 13 bases between the two germline ends. CDR3 coding DNA: TGTGCCACCAGTGATCCTACCAGGGAGGACTATGGCTACACCTTC. As protein: CATSDPTREDYGYTF.

CDR3 sequence (DNA): TGTGCCAGCAGACTCACGGCAGATACGCAGTATTTT. This encodes CASRLTADTQYF. The chain carries TRBV12-3 or TRBV12-4 and TRBJ2-3; D gene unclear. The CDR3 covers 12 residues. V gave up 6 bases and J gave up 4 bases, with 8 bases separating them.

This clone was found a few times. The chain has TRBV21-1 and TRBJ1-6; whether TRBD1, the table's D call, matches the DNA was not checked. TRBV21-1 is reported as a pseudogene. This CDR3 comprises 15 residues. The CDR3 DNA is TGTGCCAGCAGCAAAAAGGGACAGGGGGGCTCACCCCTCCACTTT. The encoded protein is CASSKKGQGGSPLHF.

Only one count was recorded for this clone. The chain is built from TRBV5-1 and TRBJ2-3; D unclear. Per the germline V gene, CDR1 is SGHRS and CDR2 is YFSETQ. The CDR3 runs to 15 residues. The V end was cut by 4 bases, the J end by 1 base, with 13 bases between. As DNA, the CDR3 is TGCGCCAGCAGCCGAGGCCAACCAGGCACAGATACGCAGTATTTT. Translation gives CASSRGQPGTDTQYF. Combining the CDR3 with reference TRBV5-1 and TRBJ2-3 gives the whole variable domain KAGVTQTPRYLIKTRGQQVTLSCSPISGHRSVSWYQQTPGQGLQFLFEYFSETQRNKGNFPGRFSGRQFSNSRSEMNVSTLELGDSALYLCASSRGQPGTDTQYFGPGTRLTVL.

The rearrangement joins TRBV2 to TRBJ2-7, with a weak D call TRBD2 (5 bases). This CDR3 region has 12 residues. Germline V gene data show CDR1 as SNHLY and CDR2 as FYNNEI. The ends were cut back, 4 bases at V and 3 bases at J, with 7 bases in the middle. The CDR3 DNA sequence: TGTGCCAGCAGTGGCGAGGGCTACGAGCAGTACTTC. Translated: CASSGEGYEQYF.

This clone was found a few times. The chain has TRBV3-1 (or the pseudogene TRBV3-2) and TRBJ1-1, with D unclear. The CDR3 is 13 amino acids. Trimming took off 1 base at V and 1 base at J, with 4 bases between the two ends. Germline V gene data show CDR1 as LGHDT and CDR2 as YNNKEL (reference sequence). CDR3 sequence reads: CASSQAGNTEAFF. CDR3 nucleotides: TGTGCCAGCAGCCAAGCAGGGAACACTGAAGCTTTCTTT.

In this sample, this clone turned up once. The CDR3: CASSVTGTGVQNEQFF. The CDR3 nucleotides are TGTGCCAGCAGTGTCACCGGGACAGGGGTGCAAAATGAGCAGTTCTTC. The V call is TRBV6-1, the J call TRBJ2-1; 10 bases align to TRBD1. The CDR3 runs 16 residues. From germline, CDR1 is MNHNS and CDR2 SASEGT. The V segment lost 4 bases and the J segment 7 bases; nucleotides outside the gene matches: 10.

The CDR3 sequence: CASSVTLTGNYGYTF. The CDR3 bases are TGTGCCAGCAGCGTAACCTTGACAGGCAACTATGGCTACACCTTC. This chain connects TRBV9 to TRBJ1-2; tentatively, D is TRBD1 (6 bases). Germline CDR1 SGDLS, CDR2 YYNGEE. The ends were cut back, 1 base at V and 2 bases at J, with 12 bases in the middle. The CDR3 extends over 15 amino acids.

The gene calls are TRBV6-5 and TRBJ1-2, with 7 positions matching TRBD1. V dropped 6 bases and J dropped 5; count of bases not matched to a gene: 9. Germline values: CDR1 MNHEY, CDR2 SVGAGI. CDR3 size: 14 residues. CDR3 loop: CASRQTGAGYGYTF. The CDR3, as DNA: TGTGCCAGCAGACAAACAGGGGCAGGATATGGCTACACCTTC.

This sequence joins TRBV5-4 and TRBJ1-4; no firm D call. This CDR3 comprises 13 residues. V was shortened by 2 bases and J by 8 bases, with 10 bases between the two germline ends. Germline V gene data show CDR1 as SGHNT and CDR2 as YYREEE (reference sequence). The DNA of the CDR3 is TGTGCCAGCAGCTTATTCGGTGTGGAAAAACTGTTTTTT. Translating it yields CASSLFGVEKLFF.

This CDR3 reads CASSRGTGWMDTEAFF. DNA for the CDR3: TGTGCCAGCAGCCGCGGGACAGGGTGGATGGACACTGAAGCTTTCTTT. The chain joins TRBV11-3 to TRBJ1-1; 9 nucleotides align to TRBD1. The CDR3 totals 16 residues. The V and J ends lost 5 bases and 3 bases, in that order; junction bases with no gene match: 10. Germline V gene sequence: CDR1 SGHNT, CDR2 YENEEA.

This clone was seen only a few times. CDR3 sequence: CASSYPGGFEAFF. DNA of the CDR3: TGTGCCAGCAGTTACCCAGGGGGGTTTGAAGCTTTCTTT. The genes are TRBV27 and TRBJ1-1, with 7 bases fitting TRBD1. Germline V gene data show CDR1 as MNHEY and CDR2 as SMNVEV (reference sequence). The CDR3 sequence is 13 residues long. V shed 4 bases, J shed 7 bases, and the junction held 6 bases outside the gene matches.

The J gene is TRBJ2-7, the V gene TRBV5-1; D may be TRBD1 (6 bases). Per germline, CDR1 SGHRS and CDR2 YFSETQ. Trimming took 4 bases from V and 3 from J, leaving 17 bases between them. The CDR3 is 15 residues long. The CDR3 nucleotides read TGCGCCAGCAGCCGATCACAGGGTTCCAACTACGAGCAGTACTTC. Encoded protein: CASSRSQGSNYEQYF.

This clone was observed a handful of times. CDR3 region: CAILPEEGYEQYF. The CDR3 DNA sequence: TGTGCCATACTGCCGGAAGAGGGCTACGAGCAGTACTTC. The J gene is TRBJ2-7, the V gene TRBV10-3; a possible D gene is TRBD2 (5 bases). V dropped 9 bases and J dropped 3 bases, with 15 bases sitting between them. Germline V gene data show CDR1 as ENHRY and CDR2 as SYGVKD. This CDR3 comprises 13 residues.

This chain connects TRBV2 to TRBJ1-1; no clear D gene. The CDR3 contains 13 residues. Germline lookup yields CDR1 SNHLY and CDR2 FYNNEI. V dropped 8 bases and J dropped 3 bases, with 13 bases sitting between them. This CDR3 is CASGGEVDTEAFF. The CDR3 region has the DNA TGTGCCAGCGGCGGGGAGGTTGACACTGAAGCTTTCTTT.

This chain joins TRBV28 and TRBJ1-1; no firm D call. Trimming stripped 10 bases from V and 10 bases from J, with 13 bases between. The CDR3 loop spans 10 amino acids. Per germline, CDR1 MDHEN and CDR2 SYDVKM. The CDR3 coding sequence is TGTGCCACCGGCAGGTTTCGAGCTTTCTTT. Translating gives CATGRFRAFF.

The J gene is TRBJ2-7, the V gene TRBV10-1, with 8 bases matching TRBD1. Trimming at V came to 6 bases and at J to 3 bases, leaving 4 bases not matched to a gene. CDR1 is WNHNN, CDR2 SYGVQD, per germline (reference sequence). The CDR3 runs to 13 residues. The CDR3 reads CASRTGEYYEQYF. The DNA of the CDR3 is TGCGCCAGCAGGACAGGGGAATACTACGAGCAGTACTTC.

V gene TRBV6-5 combines with J gene TRBJ2-7, with 13 bases matching TRBD2. Germline-derived CDR1 and CDR2 are MNHEY and SVGAGI. The CDR3 length is 14 residues. V shed 6 bases and J 6 bases; nucleotides not matched to a gene: 5. The CDR3: CASSLRTSGSEQYF. Here the CDR3 DNA reads TGTGCCAGCAGCCTGAGGACTAGCGGGAGCGAGCAGTACTTC.

The chain recombines TRBV19 with TRBJ2-7, with 8 bases lining up with TRBD1. Germline V CDR1 and CDR2: LNHDA, SQIVND (reference sequence). The V and J ends lost 6 bases and 0 bases, in that order; junction bases with no gene match: 13. The CDR3 runs 17 residues. In nucleotides, the CDR3 is TGTGCCAGTAGCAAATTCTCCTCGGGACAGGTCTCCTACGAGCAGTACTTC. Residues: CASSKFSSGQVSYEQYF.

The chain is built from TRBV5-1 and TRBJ1-5; 8 nucleotides agree with TRBD1. CDR1 is SGHRS, CDR2 YFSETQ, per germline. J lost 8 bases, V lost 8 bases, and 9 bases had no gene match. CDR3 length: 13 residues. DNA for the CDR3: TGCGCCAGGCGAGGACAGGGTAATAAGCCCCAGCATTTT. Translation gives CARRGQGNKPQHF. Based on the CDR3 plus reference TRBV5-1 and TRBJ1-5, the full variable domain is KAGVTQTPRYLIKTRGQQVTLSCSPISGHRSVSWYQQTPGQGLQFLFEYFSETQRNKGNFPGRFSGRQFSNSRSEMNVSTLELGDSALYLCARRGQGNKPQHFGDGTRLSIL.

The CDR3 region is CASSLLAGGLNEQYF. Written as DNA, the CDR3 is TGTGCCAGTAGCCTTCTAGCGGGAGGGCTCAACGAGCAGTACTTC. The chain is built from TRBV19 and TRBJ2-7; 12 bases map to TRBD2. Germline V CDR1 and CDR2: LNHDA, SQIVND (reference sequence). The length of the CDR3 is 15 residues. V was clipped by 6 bases and J by 5 bases; unmatched bases: 8.

The chain recombines TRBV28 with TRBJ2-3; 10 nucleotides align to TRBD1. J gave up 0 bases and V 6 bases, and 15 bases lay outside the gene matches. Germline lookup yields CDR1 MDHEN and CDR2 SYDVKM. The CDR3 has 19 residues. DNA for the CDR3: TGTGCCAGCAGCGGACAGGGGGAAGGAGTGCGTCATAGCACAGATACGCAGTATTTT. Translation gives CASSGQGEGVRHSTDTQYF.

The gene calls are TRBV27 and TRBJ2-7; TRBD1 matches 8 bases. CDR3 length: 17 residues. With 0 bases clipped from V and 3 bases from J, the junction kept 10 bases outside the gene matches. From germline, CDR1 is MNHEY and CDR2 SMNVEV (reference sequence). Here the CDR3 reads CASSLSAPTGAYYEQYF. Here the CDR3 DNA reads TGTGCCAGCAGTTTATCGGCCCCGACAGGGGCCTACTACGAGCAGTACTTC.

The chain joins TRBV27 to TRBJ2-2, with TRBD2 identical over 11 bases. The CDR3 covers 16 residues. Unmatched junction bases numbered 7, after V lost 1 base and J lost 9 bases. The germline V gene has CDR1 MNHEY and CDR2 SMNVEV (reference sequence). CDR3 protein: CASSLLLAGGIRELFF. CDR3 nucleotide sequence: TGTGCCAGCAGTTTATTGTTAGCGGGAGGGATCCGGGAGCTGTTTTTT.

This chain connects TRBV27 to TRBJ2-1; weak D call: TRBD2 (5 bases). There are 14 residues in the CDR3. Germline CDR1 MNHEY, CDR2 SMNVEV (reference sequence). V dropped 6 bases and J dropped 5 bases, with 14 bases sitting between them. CDR3 residues: CASSFVLAHNEQFF. In nucleotides, the CDR3 is TGTGCCAGCAGCTTTGTCCTAGCCCACAATGAGCAGTTCTTC.

The gene calls are TRBV10-2 and TRBJ1-2; 8 nucleotides line up with TRBD1. This CDR3 region has 13 residues. V lost 8 bases to trimming and J lost 6 bases; unmatched junction nucleotides: 8. Per germline, CDR1 WSHSY and CDR2 SAAADI. CDR3 nucleotide sequence: TGCGCCAGCCGACCGGGACAGGCCCATGGCTACACCTTC. This sequence encodes CASRPGQAHGYTF.

The rearrangement links TRBV7-9 to TRBJ2-3; 8 positions agree with TRBD2. V lost 10 bases to trimming and J lost 6 bases; unmatched junction nucleotides: 15. Germline CDR1 and CDR2: SEHNR and FQNEAQ (reference sequence). The CDR3 is 15 residues long. The CDR3 is CATQPGSGSRDTQYF. CDR3 DNA sequence: TGTGCCACCCAGCCCGGGAGCGGGAGTCGTGATACGCAGTATTTT.